These T cell receptor beta chains were read from a single sample in a study of blood T cell repertoires in COVID-19. The assay was immunoSEQ multiplex PCR, and TCRdb's table has in-frame clones only and misses some. Among fewer than 65,000 clones listed, about 87% were seen once. Sequencing was performed on peripheral blood. These receptors all stem from a man in his sixties with acute or convalescent COVID-19. Each CDR3 is given with its conserved first and last residue. D genes are given only for firm matches. Clone sizes are given selectively: once, few, many, or a class where the clone is expanded.

CASSALGQSEETQYF	TGTGCCAGCAGTGCCCTGGGACAGTCCGAAGAGACCCAGTACTTC	TRBV27	TRBD1	-	TRBJ2-5
CARRDRGGRQETQYF	TGTGCCAGAAGGGACCGTGGCGGGAGACAAGAGACCCAGTACTTC	TRBV5-3	TRBD2	-	TRBJ2-5
CASSQVAALRDTQYF	TGTGCCAGCAGCCAAGTGGCGGCCCTTAGAGATACGCAGTATTTT	TRBV14	-	-	TRBJ2-3
CASSLLRINEQFF	TGTGCCAGCAGCTTACTGCGCATAAATGAGCAGTTCTTC	TRBV7-2	-	once	TRBJ2-1
CASWDSTNYGYTF	TGTGCCAGCTGGGACAGCACTAACTATGGCTACACCTTC	TRBV6-5	TRBD1	-	TRBJ1-2
CATGLNSYNEQFF	TGTGCCACGGGACTAAACTCCTACAATGAGCAGTTCTTC	TRBV7-6	TRBD2	-	TRBJ2-1
CASQTAGLLTEAFF	TGTGCCAGCCAGACAGCCGGATTGTTGACTGAAGCTTTCTTT	TRBV6-5	-	-	TRBJ1-1
CAISESSGNTIYF	TGTGCCATCAGTGAGTCGTCAGGGAACACCATATATTTT	TRBV10-3	-	-	TRBJ1-3
CASSRETSYEQYF	TGTGCCAGCAGTCGGGAGACCTCCTACGAGCAGTACTTC	TRBV6-5	-	-	TRBJ2-7
CASSLAGGYNEQFF	TGTGCCAGCAGTTTAGCGGGGGGGTACAATGAGCAGTTCTTC	TRBV27	TRBD2	-	TRBJ2-1